A selection of T cell receptor beta chains follows, all from one sample in a study of cytomegalovirus exposure and HLA in healthy donors. Using immunoSEQ multiplex PCR, the repertoire was profiled, and TCRdb retains in-frame clones only, with some absent. The repertoire includes some 130,000 clones, just under 80% of them detected once, and approximately 4.3% sits in the top ten. The source material was PBMCs. The receptors stem from a man aged 30-40 years in good health. CDR3s include the opening cysteine and the closing phenylalanine or tryptophan. The order of the fields is J gene, D gene, V gene, clone size, CDR3 protein, CDR3 DNA. The D gene is left open where the match is weak. Size tells how often a clone was seen (once, few, many) or the class of an expanded clone, and some rows leave it out.

TRBJ1-1,-,TRBV6-5,-,CAIGGVGIEAFF,TGTGCCATCGGGGGGGTGGGAATTGAAGCTTTCTTT
TRBJ2-3,-,TRBV21-1,-,CASSVLLRTDTQYF,TGTGCCAGCAGCGTCCTCCTTCGCACAGATACGCAGTATTTT
TRBJ2-1,-,TRBV19,-,CASSMRGGSSYNEQFF,TGTGCCAGTAGTATGCGGGGCGGCAGCTCCTACAATGAGCAGTTCTTC
TRBJ2-1,TRBD2,TRBV2,-,CASKWAAGGSYNEQFF,TGTGCCAGCAAGTGGGCAGCGGGAGGCTCCTACAATGAGCAGTTCTTC
TRBJ1-1,-,TRBV4-3,-,CASSQRGRGTEAFF,TGCGCCAGCAGCCAGCGGGGAAGGGGCACTGAAGCTTTCTTT
TRBJ1-4,-,TRBV19,-,CASSPLAVTTNEKLFF,TGTGCCAGTAGTCCCCTGGCAGTAACAACTAATGAAAAACTGTTTTTT
TRBJ2-5,TRBD2,TRBV6-6,-,CASSFLAGDKGTQYF,TGTGCCAGCAGCTTTCTAGCGGGGGACAAGGGGACCCAGTACTTC
TRBJ2-7,TRBD1,TRBV19,-,CASSITGGPDEQYF,TGTGCCAGTAGTATAACAGGGGGCCCCGACGAGCAGTACTTC
TRBJ2-1,-,TRBV29-1,few,CSGLPGRGTPEQFF,TGCAGCGGACTACCAGGACGCGGGACGCCCGAGCAGTTCTTC
TRBJ2-3,-,TRBV7-2,-,CASSPTWGRGGTDTQYF,TGTGCCAGCAGTCCCACGTGGGGGAGGGGGGGCACAGATACGCAGTATTTT
TRBJ1-3,-,TRBV7-7,-,CASSPARSSGNTIYF,TGTGCTAGCAGCCCGGCCCGGAGCTCTGGAAACACCATATATTTT
TRBJ2-5,-,TRBV7-9,-,CASSKQTGQETQYF,TGTGCCAGCAGCAAGCAGACAGGCCAAGAGACCCAGTACTTC
TRBJ2-4,-,TRBV6-1,-,CASSEGGGDIQYF,TGTGCCAGCAGTGAAGGGGGCGGGGACATTCAGTACTTC
TRBJ2-3,-,TRBV2,-,CATGPRATDTQYF,TGTGCCACCGGTCCGAGGGCTACAGATACGCAGTATTTT